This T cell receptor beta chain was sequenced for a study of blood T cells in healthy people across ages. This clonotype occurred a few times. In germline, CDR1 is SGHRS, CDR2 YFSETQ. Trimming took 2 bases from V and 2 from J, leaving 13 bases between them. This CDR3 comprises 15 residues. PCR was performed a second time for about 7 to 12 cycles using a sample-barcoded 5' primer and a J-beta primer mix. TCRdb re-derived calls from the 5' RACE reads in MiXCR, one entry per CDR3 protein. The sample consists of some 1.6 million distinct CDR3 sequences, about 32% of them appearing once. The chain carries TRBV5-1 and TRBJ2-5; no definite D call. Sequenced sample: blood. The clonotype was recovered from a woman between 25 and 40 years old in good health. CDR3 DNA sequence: TGCGCCAGCAGCTTCCAGGCCCTGGGGCAAGAGACCCAGTACTTC. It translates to CASSFQALGQETQYF. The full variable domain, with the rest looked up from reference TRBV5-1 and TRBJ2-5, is KAGVTQTPRYLIKTRGQQVTLSCSPISGHRSVSWYQQTPGQGLQFLFEYFSETQRNKGNFPGRFSGRQFSNSRSEMNVSTLELGDSALYLCASSFQALGQETQYFGPGTRLLVL.